This TCR beta chain was identified during a study of identical twins. CDR3 length: 14 residues. Trimming stripped 1 base from V and 4 bases from J, with 8 bases between. Germline loops: CDR1 SGHDN, CDR2 FVKESK. TCRdb used MiXCR to reprocess the 5' RACE reads, holding one entry per CDR3 protein. The sample lists about 190,000 distinct CDR3 sequences, approximately 15% seen once, with 40% in the top ten. This clonotype came up a few times. The same specimen was also included in a second study, on T cells expressing NK-cell markers.

The chain combines TRBV14 with TRBJ2-1, with D possibly being TRBD2 (6 bases). Material: CD8+ T cells sorted from blood. The sequence was obtained from a woman younger than 35 in good health. The CDR3: CASSQGDLYNEQFF. CDR3 in DNA: TGTGCCAGCAGCCAAGGGGACTTATACAATGAGCAGTTCTTC.